The rows below give T cell receptor beta chains drawn from one sample of a study of control samples from healthy donors and cancer patients. Using immunoSEQ multiplex PCR, the repertoire was profiled, and TCRdb retains in-frame clones only, with some absent. Of tens of thousands of clones in the sample, about 88% were seen once. Source material: blood. These receptors all come from a woman between 45 and 60 years old in good health. CDR3s include the opening cysteine and the closing phenylalanine or tryptophan. Fields, in order: D gene, CDR3 length, V gene, J gene, clone size, CDR3 protein, CDR3 DNA. The D gene is left open where the match is weak. Where a row states a size, it is once, few, many or the class of an expanded clone; other rows omit it.

TRBD1	11	TRBV29-1	TRBJ1-2	.	CSVTGGSGYTF	TGCAGCGTTACAGGGGGATCAGGCTACACCTTC
.	13	TRBV4-2	TRBJ2-3	.	CASSQDSTDTQYF	TGTGCCAGCAGCCAAGATAGCACAGATACGCAGTATTTT
.	12	TRBV6-1	TRBJ2-3	.	CASSEGADTQYF	TGTGCCAGCAGTGAAGGAGCAGATACGCAGTATTTT
.	15	TRBV7-2	TRBJ1-5	.	CASSLGPYSNQPQHF	TGTGCCAGCAGCTTAGGGCCCTACTCCAATCAGCCCCAGCATTTT
TRBD1	14	TRBV5-4	TRBJ2-2	.	CASNFRDSTGELFF	TGTGCCAGCAACTTCCGGGACAGTACCGGGGAGCTGTTTTTT
.	16	TRBV27	TRBJ1-6	.	CASSYAPAGAHSPLHF	TGTGCCAGCAGTTATGCCCCCGCGGGGGCCCATTCACCCCTCCACTTT
.	17	TRBV7-3	TRBJ2-2	.	CASSPTSGARGTGELFF	TGTGCCAGCAGCCCCACATCCGGGGCCAGGGGAACCGGGGAGCTGTTTTTT
.	15	TRBV6-5	TRBJ2-7	.	CASLGTEGLSYEQYF	TGTGCCAGCCTGGGGACTGAGGGACTGTCCTACGAGCAGTACTTC
TRBD1	14	TRBV6-5	TRBJ2-7	.	CASSPRDRVGEQYF	TGTGCCAGCAGTCCCCGGGACAGGGTAGGTGAGCAGTACTTC
.	15	TRBV28	TRBJ2-7	few	CASLSGGGVSYEQYF	TGTGCCAGCCTGTCCGGGGGCGGGGTCTCCTACGAGCAGTACTTC
.	17	TRBV5-1	TRBJ2-2	.	CASSPPVGGDGTGELFF	TGCGCCAGCAGTCCCCCGGTGGGGGGTGATGGAACCGGGGAGCTGTTTTTT
.	13	TRBV5-1	TRBJ2-7	.	CASSIEGAYEQYF	TGCGCCAGCAGCATCGAGGGTGCCTACGAGCAGTACTTC
.	14	TRBV30	TRBJ1-1	.	CALRNTFMNTEAFF	TGTGCCCTGAGAAACACGTTCATGAACACTGAAGCTTTCTTT
TRBD1	14	TRBV25-1	TRBJ1-1	.	CASSFLGQATEAFF	TGTGCCAGCAGTTTCCTCGGACAGGCCACTGAAGCTTTCTTT
.	17	TRBV19	TRBJ1-5	.	CASSAWGGSEGNQPQHF	TGTGCCAGTAGTGCTTGGGGCGGAAGTGAGGGCAATCAGCCCCAGCATTTT
.	15	TRBV18	TRBJ1-6	.	CASSPFGQGSSPLHF	TGTGCCAGCTCACCCTTTGGCCAGGGGAGTTCACCCCTCCACTTT
.	16	TRBV6-6	TRBJ1-2	.	CASRYGEGRNNYGYTF	TGTGCCAGCAGATACGGGGAGGGACGGAACAACTATGGCTACACCTTC
.	14	TRBV30	TRBJ2-3	once	CAWSTSGAPDTQYF	TGTGCCTGGAGTACCTCAGGGGCACCAGATACGCAGTATTTT
TRBD1	14	TRBV9	TRBJ1-4	.	CASSYDRGGEKLFF	TGTGCCAGCAGTTATGACAGGGGTGGCGAAAAACTGTTTTTT
.	18	TRBV21-1	TRBJ2-3	.	CASSKEGLAGGSRDTQYF	TGTGCCAGCAGCAAAGAAGGGCTAGCGGGAGGGTCGAGAGATACGCAGTATTTT
.	14	TRBV29-1	TRBJ2-7	.	CSVGDSLLSYEQYF	TGCAGCGTTGGCGACAGCTTACTCTCCTACGAGCAGTACTTC
.	13	TRBV9	TRBJ2-3	.	CASSVSPGDTQYF	TGTGCCAGCAGCGTAAGTCCAGGGGATACGCAGTATTTT
TRBD1	15	TRBV5-1	TRBJ1-5	.	CASSWGTGGDQPQHF	TGCGCCAGCAGCTGGGGGACAGGGGGCGATCAGCCCCAGCATTTT
.	14	TRBV6-1	TRBJ2-7	.	CASSEPEGAYEQYF	TGTGCCAGCAGTGAACCCGAGGGAGCCTACGAGCAGTACTTC
.	12	TRBV5-4	TRBJ2-5	.	CASGTGGETQYF	TGTGCCAGTGGGACGGGTGGCGAGACCCAGTACTTC
.	13	TRBV28	TRBJ2-7	once	CASSPYGSHEQYF	TGTGCCAGCAGTCCCTACGGGTCCCACGAGCAGTACTTC
TRBD2	15	TRBV4-2	TRBJ2-5	.	CASSLGTRRRETQYF	TGTGCCAGCAGCCTCGGGACTAGGCGCAGAGAGACCCAGTACTTC
.	14	TRBV5-6	TRBJ1-3	.	CASSLLQAGNTIYF	TGTGCCAGCAGCTTGTTACAAGCTGGAAACACCATATATTTT
TRBD1	17	TRBV5-4	TRBJ1-2	.	CASSLEVLAGGLDGYTF	TGTGCCAGCAGCTTGGAAGTGCTGGCAGGGGGTTTAGATGGCTACACCTTC
.	11	TRBV2	TRBJ1-2	.	CASSVMQGNTF	TGTGCCAGCAGTGTGATGCAGGGGAACACCTTC
TRBD1	14	TRBV19	TRBJ2-5	.	CASRQGQVGETQYF	TGTGCCAGCCGCCAAGGACAGGTGGGAGAGACCCAGTACTTC
TRBD2	16	TRBV15	TRBJ2-5	.	CATSSPGLAGVETQYF	TGTGCCACCAGCAGTCCGGGACTAGCGGGAGTAGAGACCCAGTACTTC
.	14	TRBV19	TRBJ2-3	.	CASKWASSTDTQYF	TGTGCCAGTAAATGGGCCTCTAGCACAGATACGCAGTATTTT
TRBD2	17	TRBV7-2	TRBJ2-2	once	CASSLGGLAGATGELFF	TGTGCCAGCAGCTTAGGGGGTCTAGCGGGAGCCACCGGGGAGCTGTTTTTT
TRBD1	14	TRBV27	TRBJ2-7	.	CASSYPGTGAEQYF	TGTGCCAGCAGTTACCCCGGGACAGGGGCCGAGCAGTACTTC
TRBD2	18	TRBV3-1/TRBV3-2	TRBJ2-1	.	CASSQGRLAGKPPNEQFF	TGTGCCAGCAGCCAAGGGAGACTAGCGGGGAAACCCCCCAATGAGCAGTTCTTC
TRBD1	14	TRBV5-1	TRBJ2-5	.	CASSWGTVSETQYF	TGCGCCAGCAGCTGGGGGACAGTTAGCGAGACCCAGTACTTC
.	14	TRBV18	TRBJ2-1	.	CASCLDSSYNEQFF	TGTGCCAGCTGCCTTGACTCGTCTTACAATGAGCAGTTCTTC
TRBD1	13	TRBV30	TRBJ1-2	.	CAWSATGRNGYTF	TGTGCCTGGAGCGCGACAGGGAGGAATGGCTACACCTTC
.	14	TRBV28	TRBJ2-7	once	CASSFGYLRDEQYF	TGTGCCAGCAGTTTCGGCTACCTTCGGGACGAGCAGTACTTC